This TCR beta chain was recorded in a study of Ad26.COV2.S vaccination and SARS-CoV-2 variants. The V end was cut by 3 bases, the J end by 5 bases, with 7 bases between. Germline CDR1 is DFQATT and CDR2 is SNEGSKA (reference sequence). CDR3 length: 11 amino acids. Notes on this clone: Antigen unknown.

Produced via immunoSEQ multiplex PCR; TCRdb's table is partial and in-frame only. The data contain roughly 300,000 clones, roughly 89% of them singletons. As to treatment: some 20 received Ad26.COV2.S at low or high dose, single or two shots; 5 received placebo; per-sample allocation not given. The investigators took samples on day 63 after the first vaccine or placebo injection. The study's findings and limits: An underestimation of total T cell responses may have resulted from the TCR breadth and depth analyses.

The sequenced sample was peripheral blood, obtained in a trial of Ad26.COV2.S vaccine versus placebo. This clonotype was sampled from a person aged 18 to 59 who received the Ad26.COV2.S COVID-19 vaccine or a placebo. The chain links TRBV20-1 to TRBJ1-1; D ambiguous. The CDR3 here is CSASWGTEAFF. As DNA, the CDR3 is TGCAGTGCTAGTTGGGGTACTGAAGCTTTCTTT.